This T cell receptor beta chain was sequenced for a study of OX40 agonist ivuxolimab in advanced cancers. The germline gives CDR1 SGDLS, CDR2 YYNGEE. V dropped 5 bases and J dropped 4; count of bases not matched to a gene: 0. CDR3 length equals 12 residues. Some clones are missing from TCRdb's copy, which holds only in-frame ones; the method was immunoSEQ multiplex PCR. The sample records around 65,000 clones, approximately 90% being singletons. Sequenced here: CD4+ or CD8+ T cells sorted from blood, sampled in a trial of the OX40 agonist ivuxolimab. The source of this sequence is an adult with an advanced solid tumor such as melanoma, head and neck, liver or kidney cancer. The rearrangement joins TRBV9 to TRBJ1-2, with 9 bases identical to TRBD1. The CDR3: CASRTGGYGYTF. CDR3 nucleotide sequence: TGTGCCAGCAGGACAGGGGGCTATGGCTACACCTTC. Full variable domain (outside the CDR3, taken from reference TRBV9 and TRBJ1-2): DSGVTQTPKHLITATGQRVTLRCSPRSGDLSVYWYQQSLDQGLQFLIQYYNGEERAKGNILERFSAQQFPDLHSELNLSSLELGDSALYFCASRTGGYGYTFGSGTRLTVV.